Each of the 26 T cell receptor beta chains below was sequenced from the same sample in a study of T cell changes during pregnancy in multiple sclerosis. Repertoires were generated with immunoSEQ multiplex PCR, while TCRdb's copy carries only in-frame clones and drops some. The sample lists tens of thousands of clones; 91% were seen once. The sequencing used CD8+ T cells from peripheral blood mononuclear cells, collected before pregnancy. These receptor sequences come from a female donor with multiple sclerosis, enrolled in a pregnancy study.

The chain recombines TRBV9 with TRBJ1-2; no reliable D call. This CDR3 spans 12 amino acids. The V gene's germline CDR1 is SGDLS and CDR2 YYNGEE. The ends were cut back, 5 bases at V and 7 bases at J, with 12 bases in the middle. The CDR3 loop is CASSASGGGYTF. The CDR3 nucleotides are TGTGCCAGCAGTGCAAGCGGCGGTGGCTACACCTTC.

The chain recombines TRBV27 with TRBJ2-7; D is unresolved. Trimming cost V 5 bases and J 2 bases, with 4 bases left between them. CDR3 length equals 11 residues. The germline gives CDR1 MNHEY, CDR2 SMNVEV (reference sequence). The CDR3 DNA reads as TGTGCCAGCAGTCCCGCCTACGAGCAGTACTTC. This codes for CASSPAYEQYF.

The CDR3 region is CASSLPLAGGNEQFF. The CDR3, as DNA: TGTGCCAGCAGCTTACCTCTAGCGGGGGGGAATGAGCAGTTCTTC. The rearrangement links TRBV13 to TRBJ2-1; 12 positions agree with TRBD2. V was pared by 2 bases and J by 7 bases, with 3 bases of the junction left unmatched. The CDR3 contains 15 residues. CDR1 is PRHDT, CDR2 FYEKMQ, per germline (reference sequence).

This clone was recorded only once. This chain links TRBV18 with TRBJ2-7; 7 nucleotides line up with TRBD1. This CDR3 comprises 14 residues. V lost 3 bases, J lost 3 bases, and 5 bases stayed unmatched. The germline gives CDR1 KGHSH, CDR2 LQKENI. CDR3 amino acids: CASSPGTAGYEQYF. The CDR3 nucleotides read TGTGCCAGCTCACCCGGGACAGCAGGCTACGAGCAGTACTTC.

The chain recombines TRBV28 with TRBJ1-2; D perhaps matches TRBD1 (5 bases). There are 15 residues in the CDR3. Trimming cost V 8 bases and J 5 bases, with 21 bases left between them. Germline values: CDR1 MDHEN, CDR2 SYDVKM. The CDR3 DNA reads as TGTGCCAGCCGCCCCGGGGGGTTTGGGATGTATGGCTACACCTTC. This gives the protein CASRPGGFGMYGYTF.

This sequence joins TRBV18 and TRBJ1-6; D remains unclear. V dropped 3 bases and J dropped 5 bases, with 11 bases sitting between them. This CDR3 is built from 15 residues. Germline loops: CDR1 KGHSH, CDR2 LQKENI. The CDR3 coding sequence is TGTGCCAGCTCACCTTTACGGGGTCATAATTCACCCCTCCACTTT. This codes for CASSPLRGHNSPLHF.

This chain connects TRBV29-1 to TRBJ2-6; a possible D gene is TRBD2 (6 bases). Germline assignment: CDR1 SQVTM and CDR2 ANQGSEA. The CDR3 is made up of 14 amino acids. The V gene lost 4 bases and the J gene lost 0 bases, with 7 bases spanning the gap. CDR3 region: CSVGGDSGANVLTF. The DNA for the CDR3 is TGCAGCGTTGGGGGGGACTCTGGGGCCAACGTCCTGACTTTC.

CDR3 sequence: CASSEGTGGGTEAFF. DNA for the CDR3: TGTGCCAGCAGTGAAGGAACAGGGGGTGGCACTGAAGCTTTCTTT. This chain links TRBV6-4 with TRBJ1-1, with 8 bases matching TRBD1. The CDR3 is made up of 15 amino acids. The V gene end was trimmed by 3 bases and the J gene end by 4 bases; junction bases not matched to a gene: 7. The germline gives CDR1 MRHNA, CDR2 SNTAGT.

The chain is built from TRBV6-5 and TRBJ1-1; D remains unclear. Germline V gives CDR1 MNHEY, CDR2 SVGAGI. Trimming removed 6 bases at V and 4 bases at J, with 12 bases between. The CDR3 contains 13 residues. DNA for the CDR3: TGTGCCAGCAGAGGGTGGGAGGTCACTGAAGCTTTCTTT. Protein sequence: CASRGWEVTEAFF.

V usage is TRBV6-6 and J usage is TRBJ2-7; 9 positions match TRBD1. V trimming: 6 bases; J trimming: 4 bases; junction bases outside the gene matches: 10. Germline V CDR1 and CDR2: MNHNY, SVGAGI (reference sequence). This CDR3 is 15 amino acids long. CDR3 region: CASSSGQGISYEQYF. In DNA form, the CDR3 reads TGTGCCAGCAGCTCCGGACAGGGGATCAGTTACGAGCAGTACTTC.

The V gene is TRBV19, the J gene TRBJ1-2; 9 bases are shared with TRBD1. V trimming: 9 bases; J trimming: 6 bases; junction bases outside the gene matches: 5. Germline values: CDR1 LNHDA, CDR2 SQIVND (reference sequence). The CDR3 loop spans 12 amino acids. The CDR3 region is CASTGGVDGYTF. The DNA for the CDR3 is TGTGCCAGCACAGGGGGCGTGGATGGCTACACCTTC.

The chain recombines TRBV20-1 with TRBJ1-1; D is unclear. Germline CDR1 DFQATT, CDR2 SNEGSKA (reference sequence). This CDR3 has 11 residues. Trimming left V 4 bases short and J 7 bases short, with 10 bases between. The CDR3 nucleotides are TGCAGTGCTATTCTAGTTGGTGAAGCTTTCTTT. It codes for CSAILVGEAFF.

V is TRBV9 and J is TRBJ2-2; 9 bases match TRBD2. The CDR3 totals 15 residues. V lost 3 bases, J lost 0 bases, and 0 bases stayed unmatched. Germline loops: CDR1 SGDLS, CDR2 YYNGEE. The CDR3 nucleotides read TGTGCCAGCAGCGGCGGGGGGGCGAACACCGGGGAGCTGTTTTTT. Protein product: CASSGGGANTGELFF. The variable domain in full, with the rest retrieved from reference TRBV9 and TRBJ2-2, is DSGVTQTPKHLITATGQRVTLRCSPRSGDLSVYWYQQSLDQGLQFLIQYYNGEERAKGNILERFSAQQFPDLHSELNLSSLELGDSALYFCASSGGGANTGELFFGEGSRLTVL.

The chain joins TRBV18 to TRBJ1-2; D uncertain. Looked up from germline, CDR1 is KGHSH and CDR2 is LQKENI. The CDR3 consists of 16 residues. Trimming took off 0 bases at V and 4 bases at J, with 15 bases between the two ends. CDR3 protein: CASSPPTATTSYGYTF. The CDR3 region has the DNA TGTGCCAGCTCACCACCGACGGCAACTACCAGCTATGGCTACACCTTC.

The V and J genes are TRBV13 and TRBJ2-1; 11 positions match TRBD2. The trim removed 4 bases at V and 7 bases at J, leaving 6 bases unmatched. There are 15 residues in the CDR3. Germline assignment: CDR1 PRHDT and CDR2 FYEKMQ (reference sequence). The DNA of the CDR3 is TGTGCCAGCAGCTCGGGACTAGCGGTCACAAATGAGCAGTTCTTC. This gives the protein CASSSGLAVTNEQFF.

V is TRBV30 and J is TRBJ2-7; TRBD2 might be the D (5 bases). CDR1 is GTSNPN, CDR2 SVGIG, per germline (reference sequence). CDR3 length: 13 amino acids. V was clipped by 7 bases and J by 3 bases, with 16 bases between them. The CDR3 loop is CAYRVVALYEQYF. The CDR3 DNA sequence: TGTGCCTACCGCGTAGTAGCGCTCTACGAGCAGTACTTC. The variable domain in full, with the rest retrieved from reference TRBV30 and TRBJ2-7, is SQTIHQWPATLVQPVGSPLSLECTVEGTSNPNLYWYRQAAGRGLQLLFYSVGIGQISSEVPQNLSASRPQDRQFILSSKKLLLSDSGFYLCAYRVVALYEQYFGPGTRLTVT.

The chain recombines TRBV5-1 with TRBJ1-4; possible D gene TRBD1, 6 bases. Trimming removed 3 bases from V and 1 base from J, with 10 bases in between. CDR1 and CDR2 (germline): SGHRS, YFSETQ. The CDR3 runs 15 residues. DNA of the CDR3: TGCGCCAGCAGCTCTGAACAGGGAACTAATGAAAAACTGTTTTTT. It translates to CASSSEQGTNEKLFF.

This clone was detected only once. The chain joins TRBV6-5 to TRBJ1-1; TRBD1 agrees at 8 bases. J lost 0 bases, V lost 10 bases, and 10 bases had no gene match. Germline CDR1 reads MNHEY; CDR2 reads SVGAGI. This CDR3 has 15 residues. CDR3 protein: CATATGASMNTEAFF. The CDR3 nucleotides read TGTGCCACCGCGACAGGGGCGAGTATGAACACTGAAGCTTTCTTT.

The V call is TRBV6-1, the J call TRBJ2-7; 8 bases are shared with TRBD1. The CDR3 has 14 amino acids. Germline CDR1 is MNHNS and CDR2 is SASEGT. Trimming at V came to 3 bases and at J to 1 base, leaving 2 bases not matched to a gene. The CDR3 DNA sequence: TGTGCCAGCAGTGACAGGGGGCGGTCCTACGAGCAGTACTTC. Amino acids: CASSDRGRSYEQYF.

The chain combines TRBV6-4 with TRBJ2-5; 11 bases align to TRBD2. Germline assignment: CDR1 MRHNA and CDR2 SNTAGT. The CDR3 runs 15 residues. With 6 bases clipped from V and 2 bases from J, the junction kept 5 bases outside the gene matches. As DNA, the CDR3 is TGTGCCAGCAGCCGACTAGCGGGGTCACAAGAGACCCAGTACTTC. It yields the protein CASSRLAGSQETQYF.

The chain couples TRBV7-6 to TRBJ1-3; D not certain. V was cut by 0 bases and J by 7 bases, with 4 bases left in between. CDR1 and CDR2 from the germline V gene are SGHVS and FNYEAQ. The CDR3 length is 12 residues. CDR3 sequence: CASSLASNTIYF. Here the CDR3 DNA reads TGTGCCAGCAGCTTAGCATCGAACACCATATATTTT.

This clone was recorded a few times. This rearrangement joins TRBV11-3 to TRBJ2-2; the match to TRBD1 covers 7 bases. CDR3 length: 17 amino acids. J lost 1 base, V lost 4 bases, and 9 bases had no gene match. The V gene's germline CDR1 is SGHNT and CDR2 YENEEA. This CDR3 reads CASSSRRGNKNTGELFF. CDR3 bases: TGTGCCAGCAGCTCGCGCAGGGGGAACAAGAACACCGGGGAGCTGTTTTTT.

The V gene is TRBV7-9, the J gene TRBJ2-1; 10 nucleotides align to TRBD2. Germline CDR1 SEHNR, CDR2 FQNEAQ (reference sequence). With V trimmed by 5 bases and J by 3 bases, 4 bases remained unmatched. The CDR3 is made up of 15 amino acids. The CDR3 loop is CASSPRTSGYNEQFF. The CDR3 bases are TGTGCCAGCAGCCCCCGGACTAGCGGCTACAATGAGCAGTTCTTC.

The chain employs TRBV10-3 and TRBJ2-5, with a possible D match to TRBD1 (5 bases). V gave up 6 bases and J gave up 1 base, with 9 bases separating them. The CDR3 sequence is 13 residues long. The germline gives CDR1 ENHRY, CDR2 SYGVKD. The CDR3 DNA reads as TGTGCCATCAGCTTTACAGGCCAAGAGACCCAGTACTTC. The encoded protein is CAISFTGQETQYF.

J is TRBJ1-1 and V is TRBV6-5; 11 nucleotides align to TRBD1. CDR1 MNHEY and CDR2 SVGAGI come from the germline V gene. The ends lost 2 bases at V and 7 bases at J; junction bases unmatched: 3. This CDR3 contains 14 residues. The CDR3 is CASSYGTGGHEAFF. In DNA form, the CDR3 reads TGTGCCAGCAGTTACGGGACAGGGGGACATGAAGCTTTCTTT.

This chain uses TRBV18 with TRBJ2-2; D not resolved. The CDR3 runs 14 residues. The V and J ends lost 3 bases and 2 bases respectively, with 7 bases between them. Germline CDR1 reads KGHSH; CDR2 reads LQKENI. This chain's CDR3 is CASSPPTNTGELFF. CDR3 nucleotide sequence: TGTGCCAGCTCACCCCCCACTAACACCGGGGAGCTGTTTTTT.